This T cell receptor (beta chain) was captured by sequencing in a study of regulatory T cells in long-lasting Graves disease. Regarding the study as a whole: It was in persistent disease that TRBV28, TRBJ1-2 and TRBJ2-5 were favored.

With iRepertoire HTBI primers and Arm-PCR of CDR3 regions, TCR beta libraries were built. MiXCR, applied by TCRdb to the multiplex PCR reads, yields one record per CDR3 protein. Among 350,000 to 500,000 distinct CDR3 sequences listed, less than 20% were seen once. This clonotype was counted ten times or more. Its matching antigen is unknown. Documented time point: newly diagnosed GD, antithyroid drugs for less than 3 months. The authors made the TCR library using RNA they extracted from PBMCs. This CDR3 region has 12 residues. Germline V gene sequence: CDR1 DFQATT, CDR2 SNEGSKA (reference sequence). Trimming took off 4 bases at V and 7 bases at J, with 11 bases between the two ends. The same sample was also used in a study of T cells in Graves' hyperthyroidism and ophthalmopathy.

V is TRBV20-1 and J is TRBJ2-4; D gene unclear. Sample: peripheral blood mononuclear cells (PBMCs), taken at new diagnosis, from a patient treated with antithyroid drugs. The clonotype comes from a woman younger than 30 with Graves disease. The DNA of the CDR3 is TGCAGTGCTAATTACCCTCCGAACATTCAGTACTTC. Its translation is CSANYPPNIQYF.